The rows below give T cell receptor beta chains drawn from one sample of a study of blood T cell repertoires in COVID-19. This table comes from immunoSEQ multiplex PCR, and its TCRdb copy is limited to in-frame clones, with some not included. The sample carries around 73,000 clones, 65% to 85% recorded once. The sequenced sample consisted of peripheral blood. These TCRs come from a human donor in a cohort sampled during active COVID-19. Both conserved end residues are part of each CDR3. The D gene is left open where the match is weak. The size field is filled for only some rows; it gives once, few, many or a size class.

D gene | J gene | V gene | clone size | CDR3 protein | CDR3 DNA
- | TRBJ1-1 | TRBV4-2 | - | CASSQDRTANTEAFF | TGTGCCAGCAGCCAAGACAGGACAGCGAACACTGAAGCTTTCTTT
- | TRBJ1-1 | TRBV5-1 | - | CASSLGPGRITEAFF | TGCGCCAGCAGCTTGGGGCCAGGGAGGATCACTGAAGCTTTCTTT
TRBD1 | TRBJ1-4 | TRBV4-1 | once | CASSPHRGRNEKLFF | TGCGCCAGCAGCCCTCACAGGGGGCGCAATGAAAAACTGTTTTTT
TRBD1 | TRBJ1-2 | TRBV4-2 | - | CASSQEGQGAYGYTF | TGTGCCAGCAGCCAAGAGGGACAGGGGGCTTATGGCTACACCTTC
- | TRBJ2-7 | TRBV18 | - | CASSPPMGQGYSYEQYF | TGTGCCAGCTCACCACCGATGGGGCAGGGGTACTCCTACGAGCAGTACTTC
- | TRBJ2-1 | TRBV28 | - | CASSLSLRSYNEQFF | TGTGCCAGCAGTTTATCCCTACGATCATACAATGAGCAGTTCTTC
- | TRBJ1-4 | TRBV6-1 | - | CASSEAMGQGSEKLFF | TGTGCCAGCAGTGAAGCTATGGGGCAGGGCAGCGAAAAACTGTTTTTT
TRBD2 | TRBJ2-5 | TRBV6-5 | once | CASRPREARVETQYF | TGTGCCAGCAGGCCGCGGGAGGCCCGGGTGGAGACCCAGTACTTC
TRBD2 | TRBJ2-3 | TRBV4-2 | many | CASTHLPSSGGGPDTQYF | TGTGCCAGCACCCACCTCCCTTCTAGCGGGGGGGGCCCAGATACGCAGTATTTT
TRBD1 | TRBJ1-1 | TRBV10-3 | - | CAISERGQLSMNTEAFF | TGTGCCATCAGTGAGAGGGGACAGCTTTCGATGAACACTGAAGCTTTCTTT
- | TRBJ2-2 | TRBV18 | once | CASSPGQNTGELFF | TGTGCCAGCTCACCGGGGCAGAACACCGGGGAGCTGTTTTTT
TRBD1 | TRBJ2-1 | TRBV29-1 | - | CSVDRDRGEQFF | TGCAGCGTAGACCGGGACAGGGGTGAGCAGTTCTTC
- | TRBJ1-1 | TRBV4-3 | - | CAILVLNTEAFF | TGCGCCATCCTAGTATTGAACACTGAAGCTTTCTTT
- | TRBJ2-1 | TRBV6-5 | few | CASSYSSGRFHEQFF | TGTGCCAGCAGTTACTCCTCAGGGAGGTTCCATGAGCAGTTCTTC
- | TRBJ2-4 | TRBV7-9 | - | CASSLVTGAKNIQYF | TGTGCCAGCAGCTTAGTAACAGGAGCCAAAAACATTCAGTACTTC
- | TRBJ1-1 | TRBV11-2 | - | CASSLAARLTPTEAFF | TGTGCCAGCAGCTTAGCCGCGAGATTAACCCCGACTGAAGCTTTCTTT
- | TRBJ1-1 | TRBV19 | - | CASINTMNTEAFF | TGTGCCAGTATCAATACTATGAACACTGAAGCTTTCTTT
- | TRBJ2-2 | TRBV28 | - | CASSTGSLNTGELFF | TGTGCCAGCAGTACAGGGTCTTTGAACACCGGGGAGCTGTTTTTT
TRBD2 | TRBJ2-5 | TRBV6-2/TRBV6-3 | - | CASSYPTSGGPNQETQYF | TGTGCCAGCAGTTACCCGACTAGCGGGGGGCCTAACCAAGAGACCCAGTACTTC
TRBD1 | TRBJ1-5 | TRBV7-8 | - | CASSYRTGEISNQPQHF | TGTGCCAGCAGCTACAGGACAGGAGAAATTAGCAATCAGCCCCAGCATTTT
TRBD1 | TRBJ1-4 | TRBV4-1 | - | CASSQVNRDRGEKLFF | TGCGCCAGCAGCCAAGTTAACCGGGACAGGGGGGAAAAACTGTTTTTT
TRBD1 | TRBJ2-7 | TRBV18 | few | CASSWDRYYEQYF | TGTGCCAGCTCCTGGGACAGGTACTACGAGCAGTACTTC
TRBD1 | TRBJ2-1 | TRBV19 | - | CASSILPGQGAEQFF | TGTGCCAGTAGTATACTCCCGGGACAGGGGGCAGAGCAGTTCTTC
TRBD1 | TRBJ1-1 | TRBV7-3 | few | CASSLQGATEAFF | TGTGCCAGCAGCCTTCAGGGGGCCACTGAAGCTTTCTTT
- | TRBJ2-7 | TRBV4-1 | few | CASSQGPTYEQYF | TGCGCCAGCAGCCAAGGGCCGACCTACGAGCAGTACTTC
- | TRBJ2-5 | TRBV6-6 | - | CASSYSSGQETQYF | TGTGCCAGCAGTTACTCAAGCGGGCAAGAGACCCAGTACTTC
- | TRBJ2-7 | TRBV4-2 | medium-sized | CASSQELPYEQYF | TGTGCCAGCAGCCAAGAACTCCCCTACGAGCAGTACTTC
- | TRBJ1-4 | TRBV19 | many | CASLPEGRKNEKLFF | TGTGCCAGTCTTCCGGAGGGTAGAAAAAATGAAAAACTGTTTTTT
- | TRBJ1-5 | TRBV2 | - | CASSTSGKSNQPQHF | TGTGCCAGCAGCACTTCAGGGAAAAGCAATCAGCCCCAGCATTTT
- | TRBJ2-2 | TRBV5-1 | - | CASSLGLRGADTGELFF | TGCGCCAGCAGCTTGGGTCTTCGGGGGGCGGACACCGGGGAGCTGTTTTTT
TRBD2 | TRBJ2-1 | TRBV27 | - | CASSPYSSGGAYNEQFF | TGTGCCAGCAGTCCATACTCTAGCGGGGGGGCGTACAATGAGCAGTTCTTC
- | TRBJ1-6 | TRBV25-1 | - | CASNSRSYNSPLHF | TGTGCCAGCAACTCCCGCTCCTATAATTCACCCCTCCACTTT
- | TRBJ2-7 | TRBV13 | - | CASSFDVLRLASSEQYF | TGTGCCAGCAGCTTTGACGTCTTGCGGCTAGCTTCCTCCGAGCAGTACTTC
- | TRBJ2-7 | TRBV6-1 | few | CASSELQGTPSEQYF | TGTGCCAGCAGTGAGTTACAGGGTACCCCCTCCGAGCAGTACTTC
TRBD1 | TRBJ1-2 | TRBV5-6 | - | CASGRLGQGNTVNGYTF | TGTGCCAGCGGAAGACTAGGACAGGGCAATACCGTAAATGGCTACACCTTC
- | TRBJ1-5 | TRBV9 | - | CASSPRPGGSNQPQHF | TGTGCCAGCAGCCCTCGACCGGGGGGAAGCAATCAGCCCCAGCATTTT
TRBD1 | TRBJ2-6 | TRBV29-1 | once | CSARDRGLYGANVLTF | TGCAGCGCCCGGGACAGGGGGCTGTATGGGGCCAACGTCCTGACTTTC
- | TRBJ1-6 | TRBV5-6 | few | CASSLGQIHSPLHF | TGTGCCAGCAGCTTGGGACAGATCCATTCACCCCTCCACTTT
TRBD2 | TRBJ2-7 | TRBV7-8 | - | CASSLAFTSGGSHYEQYF | TGTGCCAGCAGCTTAGCTTTTACCAGCGGGGGGTCTCACTACGAGCAGTACTTC
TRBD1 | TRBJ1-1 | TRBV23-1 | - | CASTGVATLRNTEAFF | TGCGCCAGTACAGGGGTCGCGACTTTAAGGAACACTGAAGCTTTCTTT
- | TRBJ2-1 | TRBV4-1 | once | CASSQEPGPGDEQFF | TGCGCCAGCAGCCAAGAGCCCGGACCGGGGGATGAGCAGTTCTTC
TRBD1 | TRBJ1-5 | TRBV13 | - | CASSGQGDSNQPQHF | TGTGCCAGCAGCGGACAGGGCGATAGCAATCAGCCCCAGCATTTT
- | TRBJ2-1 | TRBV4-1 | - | CASSQAGGNEQFF | TGCGCCAGCAGCCAAGCCGGGGGCAATGAGCAGTTCTTC
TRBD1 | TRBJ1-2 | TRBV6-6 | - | CASSYLTGTGLGYTF | TGTGCCAGCAGTTACCTTACCGGGACAGGGTTAGGCTACACCTTC